This paragraph covers one T cell receptor (beta chain) sequence. The cohort excluded patients with autoimmune disease history or systemic immunosuppression. The data derive from a study of OX40 agonist ivuxolimab in advanced cancers. Study as a whole: Ivuxolimab doses were 0.01, 0.1, 0.3, 1.5, 3 or 10 mg/kg every 2 weeks. Of the participants, over 30% had some prior anti-PD-1, anti-PD-L1 or anti-CTLA-4 therapy, which was allowed.

Measured with immunoSEQ multiplex PCR; TCRdb has only the in-frame clones, and not every one. In the table there are roughly 75,000 clones, approximately 93% of which are singletons. V was pared by 1 base and J by 5 bases, with 15 bases between. Germline loops: CDR1 SGDLS, CDR2 YYNGEE. This CDR3 has 16 residues. The specimen was CD4+ or CD8+ T cells sorted from blood, collected in a trial of the OX40 agonist ivuxolimab. The sequence was collected from an adult with an advanced solid tumor such as melanoma, head and neck, liver or kidney cancer. This chain uses TRBV9 with TRBJ1-4; no firm D call. The CDR3 DNA is TGTGCCAGCAGCGTATCGGGAACGGGGAGGAATGAAAAACTGTTTTTT. Translated: CASSVSGTGRNEKLFF.